A single sample gave rise to the 3 T cell receptor beta chains below, sequenced in a study of blood T cell repertoires in COVID-19. TCRdb keeps only in-frame clones here, not all; method: immunoSEQ multiplex PCR. The data contain more than 80,000 clones, over 80% of them singletons. Sequenced input: peripheral blood. These receptors were collected from a man older than 75 with acute or convalescent COVID-19.

The table lists this clone with a count of one. The rearrangement uses TRBV5-4 and TRBJ1-2; D not resolved. Trimming cost V 3 bases and J 5 bases, with 11 bases left between them. Germline V CDR1 and CDR2: SGHNT, YYREEE (reference sequence). This CDR3 has 13 amino acids. For the CDR3, the DNA is TGTGCCAGCAGCTCTGGAGGTGGATATGGCTACACCTTC. It yields the protein CASSSGGGYGYTF.

This clone was seen a single time. This chain joins TRBV3-1 (or the pseudogene TRBV3-2) and TRBJ2-2; D unclear. Germline V CDR1 and CDR2: LGHDT, YNNKEL (reference sequence). The V gene lost 2 bases and the J gene lost 2 bases, with 9 bases spanning the gap. The CDR3 loop spans 15 amino acids. In nucleotides, the CDR3 is TGTGCCAGCAGCCAATGGGCCCAAAACACCGGGGAGCTGTTTTTT. Protein sequence: CASSQWAQNTGELFF.

This clone was observed once. The chain carries TRBV27 and TRBJ2-3, with TRBD2 matching 7 bases. J lost 2 bases, V lost 1 base, and 6 bases had no gene match. CDR1 and CDR2 (germline): MNHEY, SMNVEV (reference sequence). CDR3 length: 16 residues. The CDR3 here is CASSLLPAGITDTQYF. DNA of the CDR3: TGTGCCAGCAGTTTATTACCAGCGGGAATCACAGATACGCAGTATTTT.